This T cell receptor (beta chain) emerged from a study of spatial heterogeneity in lung cancer. CDR1 is SGHTA, CDR2 FQGNSA, per germline. Between the trimmed V and J ends, which lost 1 base and 8 bases, there was a span of 5 bases. The CDR3 sequence is 12 residues long. This clonotype was seen repeatedly, ten times or more. Its antigen is undetermined. One entry per CDR3 protein results from TCRdb running MiXCR on the 5' RACE reads. The table includes more than 10,000 distinct CDR3 sequences, 4% to 6% detected once. The time point was: sample taken at primary tumor resection. The roughly 68 donors had untreated early-stage non-small cell lung cancer. The sequenced material consisted of unsorted whole RNA from tumor, nontumor lung or frozen PBMC. General study points: How many expanded intratumoral alpha and beta TCRs were present tracked the tumor mutation count, which was a count of nonsynonymous mutations. Approximately 7.1% of tumor T cells for alpha chains and roughly 12% for beta chains were estimated to be covered. Quantities of ubiquitous and regional expanded TCRs paralleled ubiquitous and regional nonsynonymous mutations, respectively.

This receptor was identified in a male donor with early-stage non-small cell lung cancer. The specimen was lung tumor tissue, collected at surgery. The V call is TRBV7-2, the J call TRBJ1-4; D is unclear. The CDR3 is CASSLVGEKLFF. For the CDR3, the DNA is TGTGCCAGCAGCTTAGTGGGGGAAAAACTGTTTTTT.